Presented here are 27 T cell receptor beta chains from one specimen sequenced in a study of T cell repertoires in cytomegalovirus infection. For these receptors, no antigen is known. Via MiXCR, TCRdb re-called the reads, giving one row per CDR3 protein. The sample includes 230,000 or so distinct CDR3 sequences, about 38% of them seen just once. This specimen was CD8+ T cells from cultured PBMCs, taken from culture after CMV antigen stimulation. The receptor source for this set is a human donor in good health (CMV status not recorded). Some clones in this sample may be carry-over from other donors' samples.

The V gene is TRBV20-1, the J gene TRBJ1-6; 7 nucleotides match TRBD1. The CDR3 is 15 residues long. Germline lookup yields CDR1 DFQATT and CDR2 SNEGSKA (reference sequence). The V and J ends lost 4 bases and 0 bases, in that order; junction bases with no gene match: 3. The CDR3 region has the DNA TGCAGTGCTATAGACAGGGACTCCTATAATTCACCCCTCCACTTT. It codes for CSAIDRDSYNSPLHF.

This clonotype was seen repeatedly, ten times or more. The J gene is TRBJ2-7, the V gene TRBV7-8; tentative D call: TRBD1 (6 bases). The length of the CDR3 is 15 residues. The V and J ends lost 2 bases and 4 bases respectively, with 15 bases between them. Germline CDR1 reads SGHVS; CDR2 reads FQNEAQ. CDR3 in amino acids: CASSLRDKQTYEQYF. In DNA form, the CDR3 reads TGTGCCAGCAGCTTACGGGACAAGCAAACGTACGAGCAGTACTTC.

At least ten counts were recorded for this clonotype. The rearrangement joins TRBV7-2 to TRBJ1-5, with 7 bases that match TRBD1. The ends lost 5 bases at V and 0 bases at J; junction bases unmatched: 4. The CDR3 runs 15 residues. Germline V gene lookup returns CDR1 SGHTA and CDR2 FQGNSA. The CDR3 sequence is CASSPGTASNQPQHF. CDR3 bases: TGTGCCAGCAGCCCCGGGACAGCTAGCAATCAGCCCCAGCATTTT.

About this clonotype: The junction differs from germline at one of its ends, possibly a read error. The chain employs TRBV20-1 and TRBJ2-7, with a tentative D call TRBD2 (6 bases). The CDR3 contains 17 residues. Germline CDR1 and CDR2: DFQATT and SNEGSKA (reference sequence). Here the CDR3 DNA reads TGCAGTGCTAGAGATCGGGCTATGGGGAGGAATGACTACGAACAGTACTTC. Residues: CSARDRAMGRNDYEQYF.

The V gene is TRBV7-3, the J gene TRBJ2-3; D not resolved. The germline CDR1 and CDR2 sequences are SGHTA and FQGTGA. V was cut by 4 bases and J by 0 bases, with 5 bases left in between. The CDR3 is 13 amino acids. CDR3 sequence reads: CASSSDSTDTQYF. The CDR3, as DNA: TGTGCCAGCAGCTCCGATAGCACAGATACGCAGTATTTT.

This clonotype was found a few times. The V call is TRBV7-8, the J call TRBJ2-3, with D perhaps matching TRBD2 (7 bases). The CDR3 sequence is 18 residues long. Looked up from germline, CDR1 is SGHVS and CDR2 is FQNEAQ. V dropped 5 bases and J dropped 4 bases, with 25 bases sitting between them. The CDR3 DNA follows: TGTGCCAGCAGCCCTGGGGAGGGGGGTTTTAAGGGGTCAGATACGCAGTATTTT. Translation: CASSPGEGGFKGSDTQYF.

The chain uses TRBV15 and TRBJ2-3, with unresolved D. The CDR3 has 14 amino acids. Trimming removed 5 bases at V and 0 bases at J, with 9 bases between. CDR1 and CDR2 from the germline V gene are LNHNV and YYDKDF (reference sequence). DNA of the CDR3: TGTGCCACCAGCCCCCGGGTTAGCACAGATACGCAGTATTTT. Translation: CATSPRVSTDTQYF.

In its sample, this clonotype was seen once. V and J are TRBV12-3 or TRBV12-4 and TRBJ1-4; possibly TRBD1 for D (6 bases). With 5 bases removed from V and 10 bases from J, the gap between germline ends came to 23 bases. The CDR3 has 16 amino acids. The CDR3 DNA sequence: TGTGCCAGCAGTCCAGAAAGGGGGGTAAGAGTAGGAAAACTGTTTTTT. Encoded protein: CASSPERGVRVGKLFF.

J is TRBJ1-2 and V is TRBV9; perhaps TRBD1 as D (5 bases). CDR1 and CDR2 (germline): SGDLS, YYNGEE. V lost 3 bases, J lost 6 bases, and 9 bases lay in between. The CDR3 spans 12 residues. The CDR3 loop reads CASSEGANGYTF. CDR3 sequence (DNA): TGTGCCAGCAGCGAAGGGGCGAATGGCTACACCTTC.

This CDR3 is CASSQNRAGDTEAFF. Here the CDR3 DNA reads TGCGCCAGCAGCCAAAACAGGGCAGGAGACACTGAAGCTTTCTTT. The gene calls are TRBV4-1 and TRBJ1-1; perhaps TRBD1 as D (6 bases). V lost 2 bases, J lost 3 bases, and 13 bases lay in between. Looked up from germline, CDR1 is MGHRA and CDR2 is YSYEKL. This CDR3 spans 15 amino acids.

The table lists this clonotype with a few counts. V is TRBV12-5 and J is TRBJ2-1; D is undetermined. The V end lost 6 bases, the J end lost 7 bases, and 10 bases lay between the germline ends. The CDR3 is 12 amino acids. The germline gives CDR1 LGHNT, CDR2 FRNRAP. The CDR3 bases are TGTGCTAGTGGACCCGGAACGAATGAGCAGTTCTTC. Its protein is CASGPGTNEQFF.

There are many counts of this clonotype. This sequence joins TRBV6-5 and TRBJ2-5; D is uncertain. V was shortened by 5 bases and J by 7 bases, with 17 bases between the two germline ends. Per germline, CDR1 MNHEY and CDR2 SVGAGI. This CDR3 comprises 14 residues. The CDR3 nucleotides are TGTGCCAGCAGTGCCCAGAGACAATCCATGACCCAGTACTTC. Translation gives CASSAQRQSMTQYF.

J is TRBJ2-2 and V is TRBV12-3 or TRBV12-4; D is unclear. There are 14 residues in the CDR3. V was pared by 5 bases and J by 1 base, with 8 bases between. CDR3 region: CASSLQENTGELFF. Here the CDR3 DNA reads TGTGCCAGCAGTCTCCAGGAGAACACCGGGGAGCTGTTTTTT.

The chain uses TRBV20-1 and TRBJ1-2; 10 nucleotides agree with TRBD1. The germline gives CDR1 DFQATT, CDR2 SNEGSKA (reference sequence). This CDR3 has 13 residues. Trimming took 3 bases from V and 8 from J; bases not matched to a gene: 6. CDR3 region: CSARGTGVEGYTF. DNA for the CDR3: TGCAGTGCTAGGGGGACAGGGGTTGAAGGCTACACCTTC.

This sequence joins TRBV6-8 and TRBJ2-7, with 11 nucleotides matching TRBD1. The CDR3 has 14 amino acids. CDR1 and CDR2 (germline): MNHGY, SAAAGT. Trimming took 8 bases from V and 5 from J; bases not matched to a gene: 8. CDR3 coding DNA: TGTGCCAGCGGGACAGGGGGGGATTGGAACGAGCAGTACTTC. This codes for CASGTGGDWNEQYF.

This clonotype has more than one count but fewer than ten. V usage is TRBV6-1 and J usage is TRBJ2-7, with a weak D call TRBD2 (6 bases). The length of the CDR3 is 14 residues. Germline CDR1 is MNHNS and CDR2 is SASEGT. The V end was cut by 7 bases, the J end by 5 bases, with 18 bases between. The CDR3, as DNA: TGTGCCAGCAAATTAACGGGAGCAACGGACGAGCAGTACTTC. Translation: CASKLTGATDEQYF.

Comment on this clonotype: Being one base from a much bigger clone, this may be a read error. This chain connects TRBV7-2 to TRBJ2-7; D assignment may be TRBD1 or TRBD2 (5 bases each). The CDR3 spans 13 residues. Germline CDR1 SGHTA, CDR2 FQGNSA. CDR3 nucleotides: TGTTCCAGCAGCTCGGGACGGGATTACGAGCAGTACTTC. Its protein is CSSSSGRDYEQYF.

This clonotype was counted only a few times. This sequence joins TRBV27 and TRBJ2-7; 9 bases agree with TRBD1. Germline CDR1 reads MNHEY; CDR2 reads SMNVEV (reference sequence). CDR3 length: 16 residues. The J segment lost 3 bases and the V segment lost 3 bases, leaving 9 bases of the junction unmatched. CDR3 sequence (DNA): TGTGCCAGCAGTTTGAGTCCGGGACAGGGATTCTACGAGCAGTACTTC. Translated, it gives CASSLSPGQGFYEQYF.

The sample holds a few counts of this clonotype. The V and J genes are TRBV2 and TRBJ2-1; no clear D gene. The germline CDR1 and CDR2 sequences are SNHLY and FYNNEI. The CDR3 is made up of 12 amino acids. V lost 5 bases and J lost 12, with 14 bases in between. The CDR3 coding sequence is TGTGCCAGCAGTAACTCGCGCGCATGGCAGTTCTTC. Protein sequence: CASSNSRAWQFF.

This chain links TRBV27 with TRBJ2-2, with D unresolved. The CDR3 has 14 amino acids. The V end lost 3 bases, the J end lost 2 bases, and 7 bases lay between the germline ends. The germline V gene encodes CDR1 MNHEY and CDR2 SMNVEV (reference sequence). CDR3: CASSFAINTGELFF. CDR3 nucleotides: TGTGCCAGCAGTTTTGCCATAAACACCGGGGAGCTGTTTTTT.

This clonotype was counted between two and nine times. The chain carries TRBV28 and TRBJ2-1; D not resolved. V was trimmed by 6 bases and J by 6 bases, leaving 18 bases between them. The CDR3 is made up of 15 amino acids. The germline gives CDR1 MDHEN, CDR2 SYDVKM. In nucleotides, the CDR3 is TGTGCCAGCAGCCCCCCGATGGAGATGAGCAATGAGCAGTTCTTC. This codes for CASSPPMEMSNEQFF. Together with reference TRBV28 and TRBJ2-1, the CDR3 gives the full variable domain: DVKVTQSSRYLVKRTGEKVFLECVQDMDHENMFWYRQDPGLGLRLIYFSYDVKMKEKGDIPEGYSVSREKKERFSLILESASTNQTSMYLCASSPPMEMSNEQFFGPGTRLTVL.

This chain uses TRBV7-9 with TRBJ2-1; no reliable D call. There are 13 residues in the CDR3. Trimming shortened V by 4 bases and J by 8 bases, and 12 bases separated the two germline ends. Germline-derived CDR1 and CDR2 are SEHNR and FQNEAQ (reference sequence). The CDR3: CASSSDKDDEQFF. CDR3 DNA sequence: TGTGCCAGCAGCTCCGACAAGGACGATGAGCAGTTCTTC.

This clonotype has ten or more counts. The chain combines TRBV7-6 with TRBJ2-1; possibly TRBD1 for D (6 bases). V lost 8 bases to trimming and J lost 0 bases, with 14 bases between them. Germline CDR1 is SGHVS and CDR2 is FNYEAQ. This CDR3 is 15 amino acids long. The CDR3 sequence: CASGRQASSYNEQFF. In DNA form, the CDR3 reads TGTGCCAGCGGCAGACAGGCGAGCTCCTACAATGAGCAGTTCTTC.

This clonotype appeared a few times. The genes are TRBV19 and TRBJ1-1, with a tentative D call TRBD1 (6 bases). Germline CDR1 LNHDA, CDR2 SQIVND (reference sequence). The V end lost 8 bases, the J end lost 5 bases, and 12 bases lay between the germline ends. The CDR3 is made up of 12 amino acids. The CDR3 DNA reads TGTGCCAGTCGAGGGGGTTGGACTGAAGCTTTCTTT. It translates to CASRGGWTEAFF. The full variable domain, in which reference TRBV19 and TRBJ1-1 provide the parts outside the CDR3, is DGGITQSPKYLFRKEGQNVTLSCEQNLNHDAMYWYRQDPGQGLRLIYYSQIVNDFQKGDIAEGYSVSREKKESFPLTVTSAQKNPTAFYLCASRGGWTEAFFGQGTRLTVV.

The chain has TRBV6-1 and TRBJ1-4; D not resolved. The CDR3 has 15 residues. With 2 bases removed from V and 6 bases from J, the gap between germline ends came to 13 bases. Germline CDR1 reads MNHNS; CDR2 reads SASEGT. The CDR3, as DNA: TGTGCCAGCAGTGAACAGGTGCGGTGGGATGAAAAACTGTTTTTT. It encodes CASSEQVRWDEKLFF.

V gene TRBV27 combines with J gene TRBJ1-1; D possibly corresponds to TRBD1 (5 bases). The CDR3 loop spans 13 amino acids. Germline V CDR1 and CDR2: MNHEY, SMNVEV (reference sequence). V lost 6 bases and J lost 4, with 12 bases in between. The CDR3 loop is CASSGDRTTEAFF. In nucleotides, the CDR3 is TGTGCCAGCAGCGGGGACCGAACCACTGAAGCTTTCTTT.

The chain has TRBV7-9 and TRBJ1-5; 7 nucleotides align to TRBD1. CDR1 and CDR2 (germline): SEHNR, FQNEAQ (reference sequence). The CDR3 loop spans 16 amino acids. J gave up 2 bases and V 5 bases, and 9 bases lay outside the gene matches. CDR3: CASSPGQKRGNQPQHF. CDR3 bases: TGTGCCAGCAGCCCGGGACAGAAACGGGGCAATCAGCCCCAGCATTTT.